This passage covers 14 T cell receptor beta chains from one sample sequenced in a study of Graves' ophthalmopathy and Graves' hyperthyroidism. Researchers took RNA transcripts and amplified TCR beta CDR3 regions from them. After a first-round RT-PCR with HTBI primers, a second-round multiplex PCR was run. Each CDR3 protein is one row after TCRdb ran MiXCR on the multiplex PCR reads. The data hold approximately 640,000 distinct CDR3 sequences, with about 40% observed a single time. Material for sequencing was peripheral blood. The receptors were sampled from an adult man with Graves' ophthalmopathy.

This rearrangement joins TRBV25-1 to TRBJ2-2; 9 nucleotides line up with TRBD1. V lost 8 bases to trimming and J lost 7 bases; unmatched junction nucleotides: 5. Germline CDR1 is MGHDK and CDR2 is SYGVNS. This CDR3 is 13 amino acids long. The CDR3 region is CASRTGVVGELFF. CDR3 DNA sequence: TGTGCCAGCCGGACAGGGGTTGTCGGGGAGCTGTTTTTT.

A note on this clonotype: One end of the junction does not line up with germline, which may come from a read error. This chain connects TRBV29-1 to TRBJ1-1, with D possibly matching TRBD1 (5 bases). The CDR3 runs 12 residues. Germline V gene data show CDR1 as SQVTM and CDR2 as ANQGSEA. The CDR3 coding sequence is TGCAGCGTCGAAGAGGGGCACACTGAAGCTTTCTTT. Translated: CSVEEGHTEAFF. Combining the CDR3 with reference TRBV29-1 and TRBJ1-1 gives the whole variable domain SAVISQKPSRDICQRGTSLTIQCQVDSQVTMMFWYRQQPGQSLTLIATANQGSEATYESGFVIDKFPISRPNLTFSTLTVSNMSPEDSSIYLCSVEEGHTEAFFGQGTRLTVV.

The chain carries TRBV2 and TRBJ2-3, with 8 bases aligning to TRBD2. Trimming took 6 bases from V and 2 from J; bases not matched to a gene: 7. Germline CDR1 reads SNHLY; CDR2 reads FYNNEI. The CDR3 loop spans 15 amino acids. DNA for the CDR3: TGTGCCAGCAGATATAGCGGGGCGAACACAGATACGCAGTATTTT. This gives the protein CASRYSGANTDTQYF.

This clonotype was observed many times. The V and J genes are TRBV7-2 and TRBJ2-2, with D unclear. CDR1 and CDR2 from the germline V gene are SGHTA and FQGNSA. The V end was cut by 1 base, the J end by 4 bases, with 7 bases between. The CDR3 totals 14 residues. The CDR3 nucleotides are TGTGCCAGCAGCTTAGGGCTAAGCACCGGGGAGCTGTTTTTT. It specifies CASSLGLSTGELFF.

This clonotype was counted at least ten times. The chain employs TRBV19 and TRBJ1-5, with D uncertain. In germline, CDR1 is LNHDA, CDR2 SQIVND (reference sequence). This CDR3 region has 16 residues. The ends were cut back, 4 bases at V and 1 base at J, with 14 bases in the middle. For the CDR3, the DNA is TGTGCCAGTAGTAACCCGCAATTATTGAGCAATCAGCCCCAGCATTTT. This encodes CASSNPQLLSNQPQHF.

Points on this clonotype: The final CDR3 position lacks the conserved phenylalanine or tryptophan, pointing to a likely read error. The genes are TRBV2 and TRBJ1-1; D is ambiguous. Trimming left V 6 bases short and J 1 base short, with 6 bases between. This CDR3 is 12 amino acids long. Germline CDR1 reads SNHLY; CDR2 reads FYNNEI. CDR3 loop: CASRSGNTEAFL. CDR3 nucleotide sequence: TGTGCCAGCAGATCAGGGAACACTGAAGCTTTCCTT.

The chain links TRBV5-6 to TRBJ2-5; D remains ambiguous. This CDR3 comprises 15 residues. V lost 3 bases and J lost 3, with 15 bases in between. The germline V gene has CDR1 SGHDT and CDR2 YYEEEE. Here the CDR3 reads CASSSGQSGEETQYF. The CDR3 nucleotides are TGTGCCAGCAGCTCCGGGCAGTCAGGAGAAGAGACCCAGTACTTC.

The J gene is TRBJ1-2, the V gene TRBV11-1; 7 bases fit TRBD1. Germline-derived CDR1 and CDR2 are SGHAT and FQDESV (reference sequence). The V and J ends lost 5 bases and 3 bases, in that order; junction bases with no gene match: 9. The length of the CDR3 is 15 residues. The CDR3 loop is CASSRVGQPYYGYTF. CDR3 coding DNA: TGTGCCAGCAGCCGAGTGGGACAGCCTTACTATGGCTACACCTTC.

There are many counts of this clonotype. The genes are TRBV20-1 and TRBJ2-7, with a tentative D call TRBD1 (5 bases). The V end lost 3 bases, the J end lost 3 bases, and 9 bases lay between the germline ends. The CDR3 sequence is 12 residues long. CDR1 is DFQATT, CDR2 SNEGSKA, per germline (reference sequence). The CDR3 is CSASTGLYEQYF. DNA for the CDR3: TGCAGTGCTAGTACAGGTCTCTACGAGCAGTACTTC.

The chain carries TRBV19 and TRBJ1-2, with a tentative D call TRBD1 (6 bases). Germline CDR1 LNHDA, CDR2 SQIVND (reference sequence). CDR3 length: 15 amino acids. The V and J ends lost 8 bases and 4 bases respectively, with 20 bases between them. The CDR3 coding sequence is TGTGCCAGTTTCAGGGGTCAAGGGGATTTCTATGGCTACACCTTC. This gives the protein CASFRGQGDFYGYTF.

This clonotype showed up many times. The J gene is TRBJ1-1, the V gene TRBV7-9, with 7 nucleotides matching TRBD1. V lost 5 bases, J lost 1 base, and 10 bases stayed unmatched. The CDR3 is 16 amino acids. The germline V gene encodes CDR1 SEHNR and CDR2 FQNEAQ (reference sequence). The CDR3 here is CASSTSPGTENTEAFF. The CDR3 DNA sequence: TGTGCCAGCAGCACAAGCCCCGGGACAGAGAACACTGAAGCTTTCTTT.

V usage is TRBV6-4 and J usage is TRBJ2-2, with D possibly TRBD1 on 5 matching bases. Germline-derived CDR1 and CDR2 are MRHNA and SNTAGT. This CDR3 is 15 amino acids long. V was trimmed by 6 bases and J by 5 bases, leaving 16 bases between them. CDR3 sequence: CASRASEGATGELFF. CDR3 DNA: TGTGCCAGCAGAGCATCGGAAGGGGCGACCGGGGAGCTGTTTTTT.

The chain employs TRBV7-2 and TRBJ1-4; D is undetermined. Germline V lookup: CDR1 SGHTA, CDR2 FQGNSA. V was shortened by 7 bases and J by 2 bases, with 11 bases between the two germline ends. The length of the CDR3 is 14 residues. CDR3: CASNPGFTNEKLFF. CDR3 DNA: TGTGCCAGCAACCCGGGCTTCACTAATGAAAAACTGTTTTTT.

The chain recombines TRBV7-9 with TRBJ2-3; tentative D call: TRBD2 (5 bases). Trimming left V 5 bases short and J 2 bases short, with 20 bases between. Germline CDR1 is SEHNR and CDR2 is FQNEAQ (reference sequence). The CDR3 runs 17 residues. CDR3 sequence reads: CASSGVAFGVSTDTQYF. The CDR3 nucleotides are TGTGCCAGCAGCGGAGTAGCGTTCGGGGTCTCCACAGATACGCAGTATTTT.